A single sample gave rise to the 28 T cell receptor beta chains below, sequenced in a study of T cell repertoires in cytomegalovirus infection. These receptors are not linked to any known antigen. Using its own MiXCR run on the reads, TCRdb lists one record per CDR3 protein. The data show 340,000 or so distinct CDR3 sequences, with around a quarter seen just once and roughly 14% held by the top ten. The input for sequencing was cultured PBMCs, taken from culture after CMV antigen stimulation. Receptors originate from a human donor in good health (CMV status not recorded). Some clones in this sample may be carry-over from other donors' samples.

In this sample, this clonotype turned up many times. This chain joins TRBV4-1 and TRBJ2-1; D is uncertain. The CDR3 extends over 14 amino acids. CDR1 and CDR2 from the germline V gene are MGHRA and YSYEKL. With 7 bases removed from V and 6 bases from J, the gap between germline ends came to 16 bases. CDR3 DNA: TGCGCCAGCAAGGTAGAAGGCTTCGGCAATGAGCAGTTCTTC. Protein: CASKVEGFGNEQFF.

In its sample, this clonotype was seen many times. The chain has TRBV7-3 and TRBJ2-1; 7 nucleotides line up with TRBD1. Losses at the gene ends were 6 bases for V and 0 bases for J; bases not matched to a gene: 5. There are 15 residues in the CDR3. CDR1 SGHTA and CDR2 FQGTGA come from the germline V gene. This CDR3 reads CASSLTGSSYNEQFF. Here the CDR3 DNA reads TGTGCCAGCAGTCTGACAGGGAGCTCCTACAATGAGCAGTTCTTC.

The genes are TRBV2 and TRBJ2-6, with D possibly being TRBD1 (5 bases). Between the trimmed V and J ends, which lost 5 bases and 1 base, there was a span of 9 bases. The CDR3 extends over 15 amino acids. CDR1 is SNHLY and CDR2 is FYNNEI in the germline V gene. The CDR3 DNA sequence: TGTGCCAGCAGTTTACAGGCTTCTGGGGCCAACGTCCTGACTTTC. It is translated as CASSLQASGANVLTF.

The chain couples TRBV7-9 to TRBJ1-2; a weak D match, TRBD1 (5 bases). There are 16 residues in the CDR3. V lost 3 bases and J lost 0, with 14 bases in between. CDR1 is SEHNR, CDR2 FQNEAQ, per germline (reference sequence). CDR3 protein: CASSLGTGNSNYGYTF. The CDR3 DNA is TGTGCCAGCAGCTTGGGGACGGGAAATTCTAACTATGGCTACACCTTC.

This clonotype was seen ten or more times. The chain is built from TRBV12-3 or TRBV12-4 and TRBJ1-3; the D gene is possibly TRBD1 (6 bases). The CDR3 loop spans 15 amino acids. V was shortened by 6 bases and J by 0 bases, with 12 bases between the two germline ends. The CDR3 region has the DNA TGTGCCAGCAGCCCACAGGGCTTCTCTGGAAACACCATATATTTT. Amino acid sequence: CASSPQGFSGNTIYF.

V gene TRBV12-3 or TRBV12-4 combines with J gene TRBJ2-7; 9 bases are a match to TRBD2. The CDR3 is made up of 14 amino acids. Unmatched junction bases numbered 7, after V lost 5 bases and J lost 5 bases. The CDR3 region has the DNA TGTGCCAGCAGTGGAGCGGGAGGTCTTCACGAGCAGTACGTC. Amino acids: CASSGAGGLHEQYV.

The chain couples TRBV19 to TRBJ2-1; TRBD1 agrees at 11 bases. V shed 4 bases and J 5 bases; nucleotides not matched to a gene: 4. CDR1 LNHDA and CDR2 SQIVND come from the germline V gene (reference sequence). The CDR3 spans 15 residues. This chain's CDR3 is CASSTGQGANNEQFF. CDR3 nucleotides: TGTGCCAGTAGTACCGGACAGGGGGCAAACAATGAGCAGTTCTTC. Drawing the rest from reference TRBV19 and TRBJ2-1, the complete variable domain is DGGITQSPKYLFRKEGQNVTLSCEQNLNHDAMYWYRQDPGQGLRLIYYSQIVNDFQKGDIAEGYSVSREKKESFPLTVTSAQKNPTAFYLCASSTGQGANNEQFFGPGTRLTVL.

At least ten counts were recorded for this clonotype. The chain has TRBV7-2 and TRBJ2-1; 9 nucleotides line up with TRBD2. The CDR3 contains 16 residues. Germline V gene data show CDR1 as SGHTA and CDR2 as FQGNSA. Germline trimming cut 5 bases from V and 2 bases from J; bases unmatched to any gene: 7. DNA for the CDR3: TGTGCCAGCAGCCCCGCTGGCGGGAGGGCCTACAATGAGCAGTTCTTC. This gives the protein CASSPAGGRAYNEQFF.

As to this clonotype: A read error may produce the germline difference seen at one junction end. The V and J genes are TRBV7-9 and TRBJ1-1; no clear D gene. CDR3 length equals 12 residues. Germline V gene lookup returns CDR1 SEHNR and CDR2 FQNEAQ (reference sequence). CDR3 sequence (DNA): TGTGCCAGCAGTTTAGGGCCTGGGAAAGCTTTCTTT. Translation gives CASSLGPGKAFF.

The V call is TRBV10-3, the J call TRBJ2-3, with 10 bases identical to TRBD2. This CDR3 comprises 14 residues. Germline V gene lookup returns CDR1 ENHRY and CDR2 SYGVKD. V lost 6 bases to trimming and J lost 0 bases; unmatched junction nucleotides: 0. The CDR3 DNA follows: TGTGCCATCAGGACTAGCGGGAGCACAGATACGCAGTATTTT. Its protein is CAIRTSGSTDTQYF.

V gene TRBV12-3 or TRBV12-4 combines with J gene TRBJ2-7; D gene ambiguous. The CDR3 sequence is 16 residues long. V dropped 5 bases and J dropped 4 bases, with 21 bases sitting between them. The chain's CDR3 is CASSPRGNPPPYEQYF. CDR3 bases: TGTGCCAGCAGTCCTCGAGGCAACCCTCCTCCTTACGAGCAGTACTTC.

This clonotype was observed a few times. The chain employs TRBV7-8 and TRBJ2-5; maybe TRBD2 (5 bases). The CDR3 length is 16 residues. Trimming cost V 0 bases and J 7 bases, with 18 bases left between them. From germline, CDR1 is SGHVS and CDR2 FQNEAQ. As DNA, the CDR3 is TGTGCCAGCAGCTTAGCGACTGGTGAGAGGGCGTGGACCCAGTACTTC. This sequence encodes CASSLATGERAWTQYF.

This clonotype was picked up a small number of times. A junction boundary mismatches the germline segment, possibly from a read error. This chain joins TRBV12-3 or TRBV12-4 and TRBJ1-2, with D maybe TRBD1 (5 bases). This CDR3 contains 15 residues. The DNA for the CDR3 is TGTGCCAGCAGCTTAGACAGATCCCTTAACTATGGCTACACCTTC. This translates into CASSLDRSLNYGYTF.

This clonotype was seen just once. The chain joins TRBV6-5 to TRBJ2-1, with 8 bases lining up with TRBD1. This CDR3 spans 16 amino acids. V trimming: 4 bases; J trimming: 10 bases; junction bases outside the gene matches: 15. The germline CDR1 and CDR2 sequences are MNHEY and SVGAGI. The CDR3 loop reads CASSLTGTGPWEEQFF. As DNA, the CDR3 is TGTGCCAGCAGTTTGACCGGGACAGGCCCATGGGAGGAGCAGTTCTTC.

This clonotype showed up many times. The genes are TRBV7-2 and TRBJ2-5; 12 nucleotides align to TRBD2. The CDR3 is 16 residues long. Per the germline V gene, CDR1 is SGHTA and CDR2 is FQGNSA. Trimming at V came to 4 bases and at J to 5 bases, leaving 8 bases not matched to a gene. This CDR3 is CASSSWTSGTVETQYF. For the CDR3, the DNA is TGTGCCAGCAGCTCCTGGACTAGCGGGACAGTTGAGACCCAGTACTTC.

V and J are TRBV3-1 and TRBJ2-7, with D maybe TRBD2 (6 bases). The CDR3 sequence is 15 residues long. Per the germline V gene, CDR1 is LGHDT and CDR2 is YNNKEL (reference sequence). Between the trimmed V and J ends, which lost 1 base and 4 bases, there was a span of 14 bases. The CDR3 here is CASSQGLEGWYEQYV. The CDR3 DNA follows: TGTGCCAGCAGCCAAGGACTAGAAGGATGGTACGAGCAGTACGTC.

This clonotype was seen more than once but under ten times. This rearrangement joins TRBV7-2 to TRBJ1-2, with D perhaps matching TRBD1 (6 bases). Germline CDR1 is SGHTA and CDR2 is FQGNSA. This CDR3 contains 14 residues. Trimming shortened V by 5 bases and J by 5 bases, and 15 bases separated the two germline ends. The CDR3 DNA reads as TGTGCCAGCAGCCCCCAGAGGGGGGGATATGGCTACACCTTC. Protein sequence: CASSPQRGGYGYTF.

CDR3: CASSIGTAGNSYEQYF. The CDR3 DNA reads TGTGCCAGTAGTATAGGGACAGCGGGGAACTCCTACGAGCAGTACTTC. The rearrangement uses TRBV19 and TRBJ2-7; possibly TRBD2 for D (7 bases). Per the germline V gene, CDR1 is LNHDA and CDR2 is SQIVND (reference sequence). Trimming pared 1 base from V and 0 bases from J, leaving 13 bases between. CDR3 length: 16 residues.

V gene TRBV7-9 combines with J gene TRBJ2-7; TRBD1 aligns across 8 bases. The CDR3 loop spans 13 amino acids. Germline V gene sequence: CDR1 SEHNR, CDR2 FQNEAQ (reference sequence). With V trimmed by 3 bases and J by 6 bases, 4 bases remained unmatched. CDR3 amino acids: CASSFDRGGEQYV. The DNA of the CDR3 is TGTGCCAGCAGCTTTGACAGGGGTGGCGAGCAGTACGTC.

This clonotype was picked up many times. The gene calls are TRBV24-1 and TRBJ1-2, with 9 bases aligning to TRBD1. The V gene's germline CDR1 is KGHDR and CDR2 SFDVKD. This CDR3 is 14 amino acids long. Trimming removed 3 bases from V and 4 bases from J; junction bases left unmatched: 2. The CDR3, as DNA: TGTGCCACCAGTGATCGGACAGGGGTCTATGGCTACACCTTC. As protein: CATSDRTGVYGYTF.

Comments on this clonotype: A read error may account for a junction end that differs from germline. V is TRBV4-1 and J is TRBJ2-7, with 11 bases identical to TRBD2. This CDR3 is built from 22 residues. CDR1 and CDR2 from the germline V gene are MGHRA and YSYEKL. Here the CDR3 reads CASSQDPRDGRKLAGVPAEQYF. CDR3 DNA: TGTGCCAGCAGCCAAGATCCCCGAGACGGCCGGAAACTAGCGGGAGTTCCGGCCGAGCAGTACTTC.

The chain links TRBV20-1 to TRBJ1-5; 10 bases are a match to TRBD1. The germline gives CDR1 DFQATT, CDR2 SNEGSKA (reference sequence). The CDR3 covers 13 residues. Germline trimming cut 5 bases from V and 11 bases from J; bases unmatched to any gene: 9. The CDR3 sequence is CSAPTGTGATQHF. The CDR3 nucleotides are TGCAGTGCTCCTACCGGGACAGGGGCGACCCAGCATTTT.

This clonotype was observed at least ten times. V gene TRBV12-3 or TRBV12-4 combines with J gene TRBJ1-1; TRBD1 is a possible D gene (6 bases). CDR3 length: 14 amino acids. Deletions cut 0 bases from V and 1 base from J, with 6 bases between. CDR3 bases: TGTGCCAGCAGTTTAGCGGGACAGAACACTGAAGCTTTCTTT. Encoded protein: CASSLAGQNTEAFF.

This clonotype was detected only a few times. The CDR3 region has the DNA TGTGCCAGCAGCCCTGGGGGGGGGAGCTCCTACGAGCAGTACTTC. Translated: CASSPGGGSSYEQYF. The chain has TRBV7-8 and TRBJ2-7; 7 bases match TRBD2. Germline V gene data show CDR1 as SGHVS and CDR2 as FQNEAQ. V shed 5 bases and J 0 bases; nucleotides not matched to a gene: 7. The CDR3 runs 15 residues. Drawing the rest from reference TRBV7-8 and TRBJ2-7, the complete variable domain is GAGVSQSPRYKVAKRGQDVALRCDPISGHVSLFWYQQALGQGPEFLTYFQNEAQLDKSGLPSDRFFAERPEGSVSTLKIQRTQQEDSAVYLCASSPGGGSSYEQYFGPGTRLTVT.

This clonotype showed up many times. This chain links TRBV7-3 with TRBJ1-5; 7 bases agree with TRBD1. Germline V lookup: CDR1 SGHTA, CDR2 FQGTGA. V shed 5 bases and J 0 bases; nucleotides not matched to a gene: 7. The CDR3 loop spans 16 amino acids. The CDR3 DNA sequence: TGTGCCAGCAGCACGAACAGGGGATTTAGCAATCAGCCCCAGCATTTT. Translating gives CASSTNRGFSNQPQHF.

This clonotype was seen a single time. The genes are TRBV20-1 and TRBJ1-4; D unresolved. Trimming cost V 4 bases and J 4 bases, with 7 bases left between them. Germline V CDR1 and CDR2: DFQATT, SNEGSKA (reference sequence). CDR3 length: 12 amino acids. The CDR3 is CSAKDLNEKLFF. The CDR3 bases are TGCAGTGCTAAGGACCTTAATGAAAAACTGTTTTTT.

The CDR3, as DNA: TGTGCCAGCAGCCCCTCCGGGACTAGGCCATACGAGCAGTACTTC. It translates to CASSPSGTRPYEQYF. The chain has TRBV7-9 and TRBJ2-7; the match to TRBD2 covers 8 bases. CDR1 is SEHNR, CDR2 FQNEAQ, per germline (reference sequence). The CDR3 contains 15 residues. V dropped 5 bases and J dropped 4; count of bases not matched to a gene: 10.

The rearrangement links TRBV9 to TRBJ2-3; unclear D gene. CDR3 length: 13 residues. V lost 0 bases and J lost 4, with 6 bases in between. Germline V gene sequence: CDR1 SGDLS, CDR2 YYNGEE. The CDR3 DNA is TGTGCCAGCAGCGTAGCCCCAGCAGATACGCAGTATTTT. As protein: CASSVAPADTQYF.